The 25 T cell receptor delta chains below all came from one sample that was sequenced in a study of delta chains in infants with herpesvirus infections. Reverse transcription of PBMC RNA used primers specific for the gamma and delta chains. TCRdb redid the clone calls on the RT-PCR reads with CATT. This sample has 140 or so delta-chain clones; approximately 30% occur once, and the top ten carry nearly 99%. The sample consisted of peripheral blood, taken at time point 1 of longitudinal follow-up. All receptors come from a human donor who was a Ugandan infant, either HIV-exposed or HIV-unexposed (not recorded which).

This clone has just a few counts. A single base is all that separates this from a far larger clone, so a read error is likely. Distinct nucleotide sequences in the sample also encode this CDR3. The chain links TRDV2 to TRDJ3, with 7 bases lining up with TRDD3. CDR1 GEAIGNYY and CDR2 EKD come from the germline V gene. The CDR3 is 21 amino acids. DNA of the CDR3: TGTGCGTGTGACGCCATCTTTACTGGGGATAACGACCTCTGGGACACCCGACAGATGTTTTTC. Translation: CACDAIFTGDNDLWDTRQMFF.

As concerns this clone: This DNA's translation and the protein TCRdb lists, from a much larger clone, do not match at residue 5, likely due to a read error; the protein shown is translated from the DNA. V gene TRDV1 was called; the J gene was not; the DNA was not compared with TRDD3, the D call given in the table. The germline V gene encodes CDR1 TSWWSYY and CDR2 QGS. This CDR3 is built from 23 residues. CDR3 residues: CALGFILPKRTGGYPSPTDKLIF. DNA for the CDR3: TGTGCTCTTGGGTTCATCCTTCCTAAACGTACTGGGGGATACCCGAGCCCGACCGATAAGCTCATCTTT.

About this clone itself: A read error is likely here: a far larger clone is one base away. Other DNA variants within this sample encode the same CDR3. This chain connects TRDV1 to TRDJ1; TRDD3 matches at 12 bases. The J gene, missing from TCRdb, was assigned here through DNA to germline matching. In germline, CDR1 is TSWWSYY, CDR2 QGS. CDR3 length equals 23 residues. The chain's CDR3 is CALGVILPKRTGGYPSPTDKLIF. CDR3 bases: TGTGCTCTCGGGGTCATCCTTCCTAAACGTACTGGGGGATACCCGAGCCCGACCGATAAACTCATCTTT.

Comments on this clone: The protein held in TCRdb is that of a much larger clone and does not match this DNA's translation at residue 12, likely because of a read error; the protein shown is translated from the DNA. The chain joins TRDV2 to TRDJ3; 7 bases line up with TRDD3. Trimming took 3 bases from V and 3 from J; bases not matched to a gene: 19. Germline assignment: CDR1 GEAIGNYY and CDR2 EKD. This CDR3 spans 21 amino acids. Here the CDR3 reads CACDAIFTGDNELWDTRQMFF. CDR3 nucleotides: TGTGCCTGTGACGCCATCTTTACTGGGGATAACGAACTCTGGGACACCCGACAGATGTTTTTC.

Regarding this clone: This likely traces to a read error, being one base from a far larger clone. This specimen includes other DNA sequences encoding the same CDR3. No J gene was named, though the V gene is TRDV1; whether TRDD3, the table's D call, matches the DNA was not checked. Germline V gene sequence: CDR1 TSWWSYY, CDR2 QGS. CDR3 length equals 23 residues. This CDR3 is CALGVILPKRTGGYPSPTDKLIF. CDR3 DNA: TGTGCTCTTGGGGTCATCCTTCCTAAACGTACTGGGGGATACCCGAGCCCGACCGATAAACTAATCTTT.

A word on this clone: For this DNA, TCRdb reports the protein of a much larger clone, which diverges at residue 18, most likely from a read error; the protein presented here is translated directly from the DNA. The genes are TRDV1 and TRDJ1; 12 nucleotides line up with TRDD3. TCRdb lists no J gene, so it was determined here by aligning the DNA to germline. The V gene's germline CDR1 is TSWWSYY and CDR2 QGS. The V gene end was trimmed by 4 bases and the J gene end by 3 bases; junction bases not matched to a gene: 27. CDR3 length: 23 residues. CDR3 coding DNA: TGTGCTCTTGGGGTCATCCTTCCTAAACGTACTGGGGGATACCCGAGCCCGTCCGATAAACTCATCTTT. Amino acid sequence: CALGVILPKRTGGYPSPSDKLIF.

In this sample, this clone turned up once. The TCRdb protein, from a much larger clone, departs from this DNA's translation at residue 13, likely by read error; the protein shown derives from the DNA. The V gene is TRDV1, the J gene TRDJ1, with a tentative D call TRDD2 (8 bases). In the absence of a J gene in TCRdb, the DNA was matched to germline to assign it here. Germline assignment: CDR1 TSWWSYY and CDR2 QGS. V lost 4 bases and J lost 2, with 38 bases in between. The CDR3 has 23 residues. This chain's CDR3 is CALGVILPKRTGEYPSPTDKLIF. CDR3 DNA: TGTGCTCTTGGGGTCATCCTTCCTAAACGTACTGGGGAATACCCGAGCCCGACCGATAAACTCATCTTT.

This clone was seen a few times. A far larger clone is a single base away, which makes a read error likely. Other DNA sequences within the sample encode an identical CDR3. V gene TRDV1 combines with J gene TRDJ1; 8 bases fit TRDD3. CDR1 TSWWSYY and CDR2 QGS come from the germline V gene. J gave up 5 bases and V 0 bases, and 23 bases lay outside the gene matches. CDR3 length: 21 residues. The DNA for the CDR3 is TGTGCTCTTGGGGAACTTAGGTCCTACGCTGGGGGAGGGACCTTCGGAGATAAACTCATCTTT. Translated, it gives CALGELRSYAGGGTFGDKLIF.

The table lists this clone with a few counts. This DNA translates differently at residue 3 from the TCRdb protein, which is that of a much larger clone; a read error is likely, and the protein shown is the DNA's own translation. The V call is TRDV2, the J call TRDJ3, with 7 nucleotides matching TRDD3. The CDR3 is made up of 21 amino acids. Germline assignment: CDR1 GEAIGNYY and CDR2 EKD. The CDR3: CAGDAIFTGDNDLWDTRQMFF. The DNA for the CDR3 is TGTGCCGGTGACGCCATCTTTACTGGGGATAACGACCTCTGGGACACCCGACAGATGTTTTTC.

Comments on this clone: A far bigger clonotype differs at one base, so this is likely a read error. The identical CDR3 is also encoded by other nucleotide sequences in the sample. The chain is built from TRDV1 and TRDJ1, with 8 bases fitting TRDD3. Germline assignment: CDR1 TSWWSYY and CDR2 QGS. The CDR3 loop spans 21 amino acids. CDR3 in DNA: TGTGCTCTCGGGGAACTTCGGTCCTACGCTGGGGGAGGGACCTTCGGAGATAAACTCATCTTT. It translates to CALGELRSYAGGGTFGDKLIF.

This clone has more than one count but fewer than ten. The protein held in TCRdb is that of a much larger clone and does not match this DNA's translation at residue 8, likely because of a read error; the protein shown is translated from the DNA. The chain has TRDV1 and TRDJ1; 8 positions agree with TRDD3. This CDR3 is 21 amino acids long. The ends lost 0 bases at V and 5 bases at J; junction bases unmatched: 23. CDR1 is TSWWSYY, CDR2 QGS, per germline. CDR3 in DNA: TGTGCTCTTGGGGAACTTCGGTTCTACGCTGGGGGAGGGACCTTCGGAGATAAACTCATCTTT. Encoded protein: CALGELRFYAGGGTFGDKLIF.

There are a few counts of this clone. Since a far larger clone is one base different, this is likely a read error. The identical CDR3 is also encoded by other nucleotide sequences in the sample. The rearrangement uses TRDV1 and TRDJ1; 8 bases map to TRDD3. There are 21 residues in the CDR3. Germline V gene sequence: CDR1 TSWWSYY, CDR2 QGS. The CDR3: CALGELRSYAGGGTFGDKLIF. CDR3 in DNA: TGTGCTCTTGGGGAACTTCGGTCCTACGCTGGGGGAGGGACCTTCGGAGATAAACTTATCTTT.

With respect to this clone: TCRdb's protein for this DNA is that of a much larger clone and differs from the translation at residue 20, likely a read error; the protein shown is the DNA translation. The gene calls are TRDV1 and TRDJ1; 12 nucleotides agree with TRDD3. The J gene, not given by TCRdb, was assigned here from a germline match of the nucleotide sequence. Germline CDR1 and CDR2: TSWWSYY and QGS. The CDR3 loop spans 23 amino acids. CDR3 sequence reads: CALGVILPKRTGGYPSPTDELIF. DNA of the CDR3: TGTGCTCTTGGGGTCATCCTTCCTAAACGTACTGGGGGATACCCGAGCCCGACCGATGAACTCATCTTT.

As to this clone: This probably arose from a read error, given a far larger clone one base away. This CDR3 is CALGELRSHAGGGTFGDKLIF. The DNA of the CDR3 is TGTGCTCTTGGGGAACTTCGGTCCCACGCTGGGGGAGGGACCTTCGGAGATAAACTCATCTTT. J is TRDJ1 and V is TRDV1; 8 nucleotides align to TRDD3. CDR3 size: 21 residues. The trim removed 0 bases at V and 5 bases at J, leaving 23 bases unmatched. Germline CDR1 TSWWSYY, CDR2 QGS.

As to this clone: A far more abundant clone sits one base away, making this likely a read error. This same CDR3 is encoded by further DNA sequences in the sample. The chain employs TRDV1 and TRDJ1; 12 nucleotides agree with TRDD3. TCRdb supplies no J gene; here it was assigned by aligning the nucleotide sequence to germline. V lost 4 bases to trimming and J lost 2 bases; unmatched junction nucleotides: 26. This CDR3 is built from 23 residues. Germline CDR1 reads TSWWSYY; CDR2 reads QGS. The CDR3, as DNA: TGTGCTCTTGGGGTCATACTTCCTAAACGTACTGGGGGATACCCGAGCCCGACCGATAAACTCATCTTT. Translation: CALGVILPKRTGGYPSPTDKLIF.

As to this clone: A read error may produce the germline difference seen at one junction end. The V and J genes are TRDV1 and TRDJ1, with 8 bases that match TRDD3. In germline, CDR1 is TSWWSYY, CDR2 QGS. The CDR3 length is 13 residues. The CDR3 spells CAGGGTFGDKLIF. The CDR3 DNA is TGCGCTGGGGGAGGGACCTTCGGAGATAAACTCATCTTT.

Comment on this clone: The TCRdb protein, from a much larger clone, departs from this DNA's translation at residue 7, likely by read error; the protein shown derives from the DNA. The CDR3 sequence is CALGELWSYAGGGTFGDKLIF. The CDR3 DNA is TGTGCTCTTGGGGAACTTTGGTCCTACGCTGGGGGAGGGACCTTCGGAGATAAACTCATCTTT. The chain has TRDV1 and TRDJ1; 8 bases fit TRDD3. V was pared by 0 bases and J by 5 bases, with 23 bases of the junction left unmatched. Germline V gene lookup returns CDR1 TSWWSYY and CDR2 QGS. There are 21 residues in the CDR3.

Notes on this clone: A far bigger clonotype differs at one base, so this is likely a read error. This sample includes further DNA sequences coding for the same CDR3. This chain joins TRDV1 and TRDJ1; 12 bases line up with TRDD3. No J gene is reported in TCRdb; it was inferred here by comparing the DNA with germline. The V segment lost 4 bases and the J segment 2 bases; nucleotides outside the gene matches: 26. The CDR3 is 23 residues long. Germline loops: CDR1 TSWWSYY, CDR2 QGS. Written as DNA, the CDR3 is TGTGCTCTTGGGGTCATTCTTCCTAAACGTACTGGGGGATACCCGAGCCCGACCGATAAACTCATCTTT. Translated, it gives CALGVILPKRTGGYPSPTDKLIF.

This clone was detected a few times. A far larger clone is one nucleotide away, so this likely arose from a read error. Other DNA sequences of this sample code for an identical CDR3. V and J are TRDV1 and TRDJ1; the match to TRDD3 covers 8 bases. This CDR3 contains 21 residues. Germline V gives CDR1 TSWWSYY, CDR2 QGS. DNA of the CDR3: TGTGCTCTTGGGGAACTTCGGTCCTACGCTGGGGGAGGGACCTTCGGAGATAAGCTCATCTTT. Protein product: CALGELRSYAGGGTFGDKLIF.

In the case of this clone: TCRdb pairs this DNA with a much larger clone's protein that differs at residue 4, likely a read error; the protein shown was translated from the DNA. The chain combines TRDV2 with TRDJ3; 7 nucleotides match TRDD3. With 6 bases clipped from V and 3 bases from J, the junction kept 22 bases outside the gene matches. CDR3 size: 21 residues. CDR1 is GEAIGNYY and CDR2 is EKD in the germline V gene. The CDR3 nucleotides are TGTGCCTGTAACGCCATCTTTACTGGGGATAACGACCTCTGGGACACCCGACAGATGTTTTTC. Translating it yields CACNAIFTGDNDLWDTRQMFF.

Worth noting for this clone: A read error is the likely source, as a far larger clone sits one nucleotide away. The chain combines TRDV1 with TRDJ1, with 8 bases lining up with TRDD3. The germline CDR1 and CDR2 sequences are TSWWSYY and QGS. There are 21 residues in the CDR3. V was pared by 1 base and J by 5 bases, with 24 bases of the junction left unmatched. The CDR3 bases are TGTGCTCTTGGGGAACGTCGGTCCTACGCTGGGGGAGGGACCTTCGGAGATAAACTCATCTTT. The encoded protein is CALGERRSYAGGGTFGDKLIF.

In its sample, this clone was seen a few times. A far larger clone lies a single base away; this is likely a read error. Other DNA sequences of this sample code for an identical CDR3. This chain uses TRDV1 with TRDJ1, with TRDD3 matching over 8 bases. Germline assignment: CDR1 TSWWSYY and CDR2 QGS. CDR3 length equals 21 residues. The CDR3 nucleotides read TGTGCTCTTGGAGAACTTCGGTCCTACGCTGGGGGAGGGACCTTCGGAGATAAACTCATCTTT. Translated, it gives CALGELRSYAGGGTFGDKLIF.

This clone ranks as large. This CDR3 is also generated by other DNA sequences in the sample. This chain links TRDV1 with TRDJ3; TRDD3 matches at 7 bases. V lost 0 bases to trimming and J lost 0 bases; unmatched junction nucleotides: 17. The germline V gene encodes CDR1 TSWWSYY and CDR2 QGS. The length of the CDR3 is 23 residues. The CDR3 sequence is CALGELSIPNRIRLSWDTRQMFF. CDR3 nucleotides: TGTGCTCTTGGGGAACTGTCCATTCCAAACCGGATACGCCTCTCCTGGGACACCCGACAGATGTTTTTC.

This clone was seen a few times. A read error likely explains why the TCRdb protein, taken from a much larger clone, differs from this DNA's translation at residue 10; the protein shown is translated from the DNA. For the CDR3, the DNA is TGTGCTCTTGGGGTCATCCTTCCTAAATGTACTGGGGGATACCCGAGCCCGACCGATAAACTCATCTTT. Protein sequence: CALGVILPKCTGGYPSPTDKLIF. The gene calls are TRDV1 and TRDJ1, with TRDD3 identical over 12 bases. Matching the DNA to germline supplied the J gene, which TCRdb does not give. The CDR3 has 23 amino acids. CDR1 is TSWWSYY and CDR2 is QGS in the germline V gene. J gave up 2 bases and V 4 bases, and 26 bases lay outside the gene matches.

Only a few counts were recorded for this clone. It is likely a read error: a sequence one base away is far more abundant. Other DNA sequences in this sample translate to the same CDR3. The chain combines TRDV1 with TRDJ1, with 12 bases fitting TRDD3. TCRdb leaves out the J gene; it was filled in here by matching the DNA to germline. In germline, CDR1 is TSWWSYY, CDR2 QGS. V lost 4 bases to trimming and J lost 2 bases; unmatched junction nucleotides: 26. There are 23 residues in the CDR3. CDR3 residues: CALGVILPKRTGGYPSPTDKLIF. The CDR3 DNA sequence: TGTGCTCTTGGGGTCATCCTTCCTAAACGTACTGGGGGATACCCGAGTCCGACCGATAAACTCATCTTT.